This TCR beta chain appears in the sequencing data of a study of neurological immune-mediated disorders. Study-level points and caveats: CDR3 amino acid sequences found in expanded clones were never shared across subjects, suggesting private repertoires in all groups.

The time point here: longitudinal time-point 3. Where libraries were unsorted, they were derived from 2 million PBMCs stored at -80 degrees C. This clonotype was seen many times. The antigen is not known. TCRdb processed the 5' RACE reads anew with MiXCR; each CDR3 protein has one entry. The sample includes about 81,000 distinct CDR3 sequences, roughly 4.5% seen only once; the top ten take less than 7.5%. The CDR3 loop spans 15 amino acids. CDR1 and CDR2 from the germline V gene are SGHRS and YFSETQ. V lost 3 bases and J lost 5; bases outside the gene matches: 5. The receptor's source is a woman between 55 and 75 years old with multiple sclerosis. Source material: PBMCs. The chain carries TRBV5-1 and TRBJ2-3, with 11 bases matching TRBD1. The CDR3 sequence: CASSSRTGGVDTQYF. The CDR3 DNA is TGCGCCAGCAGCTCCCGGACAGGGGGCGTAGATACGCAGTATTTT.